A single sample is the source of the 21 T cell receptor beta chains below, sequenced in a study of shared clonotypes between healthy human individuals. Profiled with immunoSEQ multiplex PCR; TCRdb holds only in-frame clones, not every one. The repertoire holds some 1,900,000 clones, with about 95% as singletons. CD45RO-negative, CCR7-selected cells formed the naive CD8 fraction, which excluded terminally differentiated effector memory CD45RA+ cells. Sequenced: naive CD8+ T cells sorted from blood. The receptors shown here come from a man between 18 and 35 years old in good health.

The rearrangement uses TRBV4-1 and TRBJ1-2; weak D call: TRBD1 (5 bases). This CDR3 is built from 17 residues. V was trimmed by 1 base and J by 1 base, leaving 16 bases between them. Germline CDR1 reads MGHRA; CDR2 reads YSYEKL. CDR3 loop: CASSQVGVVGFNYGYTF. The CDR3 coding sequence is TGCGCCAGCAGCCAAGTGGGGGTCGTCGGATTTAACTATGGCTACACCTTC.

About this clone itself: Within the sample, other DNA sequences also encode this same CDR3. The chain is built from TRBV5-1 and TRBJ2-7; 10 positions match TRBD2. Germline V CDR1 and CDR2: SGHRS, YFSETQ. Unmatched junction bases numbered 3, after V lost 3 bases and J lost 3 bases. This CDR3 is built from 14 residues. As DNA, the CDR3 is TGCGCCAGCAGCTGGACTAGCGGAAACTACGAGCAGTACTTC. Translated: CASSWTSGNYEQYF.

V and J are TRBV7-6 and TRBJ2-7; possibly TRBD2 for D (5 bases). The CDR3 is 13 amino acids. The germline V gene encodes CDR1 SGHVS and CDR2 FNYEAQ. V was trimmed by 5 bases and J by 0 bases, leaving 8 bases between them. CDR3 in DNA: TGTGCCAGCAGCGGCGGACTCTCCTACGAGCAGTACTTC. This sequence encodes CASSGGLSYEQYF. Looking up the rest from reference TRBV7-6 and TRBJ2-7 gives the full variable domain: GAGVSQSPRYKVTKRGQDVALRCDPISGHVSLYWYRQALGQGPEFLTYFNYEAQQDKSGLPNDRFSAERPEGSISTLTIQRTEQRDSAMYRCASSGGLSYEQYFGPGTRLTVT.

The chain joins TRBV29-1 to TRBJ2-7; D unclear. Germline lookup yields CDR1 SQVTM and CDR2 ANQGSEA. This CDR3 is 12 amino acids long. Trimming cost V 0 bases and J 2 bases, with 5 bases left between them. The CDR3 sequence is CSVEEGTYEQYF. In DNA, the CDR3 is TGCAGCGTTGAAGAAGGGACCTACGAGCAGTACTTC.

This clone was counted only a few times. The CDR3 sequence: CAWSPGQGALNTEAFF. CDR3 coding DNA: TGTGCCTGGAGTCCTGGACAGGGGGCCTTGAACACTGAAGCTTTCTTT. The chain uses TRBV30 and TRBJ1-1; 11 bases agree with TRBD1. The CDR3 is 16 amino acids. The ends lost 2 bases at V and 0 bases at J; junction bases unmatched: 5. Germline CDR1 is GTSNPN and CDR2 is SVGIG (reference sequence).

The gene calls are TRBV14 and TRBJ1-3; perhaps TRBD1 as D (5 bases). Trimming removed 6 bases at V and 0 bases at J, with 12 bases between. This CDR3 region has 15 residues. From germline, CDR1 is SGHDN and CDR2 FVKESK. The CDR3 DNA reads TGTGCCAGCAGTCCGGGGCCCTACTCTGGAAACACCATATATTTT. This sequence encodes CASSPGPYSGNTIYF.

The chain employs TRBV19 and TRBJ1-5; no clear D gene. This CDR3 region has 15 residues. Germline V CDR1 and CDR2: LNHDA, SQIVND (reference sequence). Trimming left V 3 bases short and J 8 bases short, with 17 bases between. This chain's CDR3 is CASSIRDKVSEPQHF. DNA for the CDR3: TGTGCCAGTAGTATCCGAGACAAGGTTTCGGAGCCCCAGCATTTT.

V gene TRBV7-9 combines with J gene TRBJ2-1; the D gene could be TRBD1 or TRBD2 (5 bases each). Germline CDR1 reads SEHNR; CDR2 reads FQNEAQ (reference sequence). The V end was cut by 1 base, the J end by 10 bases, with 8 bases between. CDR3 size: 12 residues. The chain's CDR3 is CASSLVGPEQFF. The DNA for the CDR3 is TGTGCCAGCAGCTTAGTGGGACCGGAGCAGTTCTTC.

CDR3 in amino acids: CASSFAVGRVNTGELFF. The CDR3 bases are TGTGCCAGCAGCTTTGCAGTCGGCAGGGTGAACACCGGGGAGCTGTTTTTT. The rearrangement joins TRBV7-9 to TRBJ2-2, with a weak D call TRBD1 (5 bases). Trimming stripped 3 bases from V and 1 base from J, with 15 bases between. CDR3 length equals 17 residues. The germline V gene encodes CDR1 SEHNR and CDR2 FQNEAQ (reference sequence).

The V gene is TRBV30, the J gene TRBJ2-7; D gene ambiguous. The length of the CDR3 is 14 residues. The germline V gene encodes CDR1 GTSNPN and CDR2 SVGIG (reference sequence). Trimming removed 2 bases from V and 1 base from J, with 12 bases in between. In nucleotides, the CDR3 is TGTGCCTGGAGTACAGACCTCCCATCCTACGAGCAGTACTTC. Protein sequence: CAWSTDLPSYEQYF.

CDR3 sequence (DNA): TGTGCCAGCAGTTCCCCAGGCACGAGCTCCTACAATGAGCAGTTCTTC. Translated, it gives CASSSPGTSSYNEQFF. V and J are TRBV27 and TRBJ2-1; D unresolved. The V and J ends lost 4 bases and 0 bases respectively, with 13 bases between them. The CDR3 is made up of 16 amino acids. Germline lookup yields CDR1 MNHEY and CDR2 SMNVEV (reference sequence).

The rearrangement joins TRBV6-5 to TRBJ2-7; tentative D call: TRBD1 (5 bases). Germline V gene lookup returns CDR1 MNHEY and CDR2 SVGAGI. Deletions cut 3 bases from V and 4 bases from J, with 13 bases between. This CDR3 has 14 amino acids. In nucleotides, the CDR3 is TGTGCCAGCAGTTATGAATCGTCAGGGTACGAGCAGTACTTC. Its protein is CASSYESSGYEQYF.

The chain couples TRBV27 to TRBJ2-7; the D call may be TRBD1 or TRBD2 (6 bases each). This CDR3 is built from 12 residues. V gave up 10 bases and J gave up 5 bases, with 15 bases separating them. Looked up from germline, CDR1 is MNHEY and CDR2 is SMNVEV (reference sequence). The CDR3, as DNA: TGTGCCACATATAGGGGGGTCCACGAGCAGTACTTC. Translating it yields CATYRGVHEQYF.

This chain joins TRBV27 and TRBJ2-2; D possibly matches TRBD1 or TRBD2 (5 bases each). V lost 5 bases to trimming and J lost 2 bases, with 12 bases between them. Germline CDR1 reads MNHEY; CDR2 reads SMNVEV (reference sequence). This CDR3 comprises 15 residues. The CDR3 loop reads CASSDGTHNTGELFF. The CDR3 DNA sequence: TGTGCCAGCAGTGATGGGACCCACAACACCGGGGAGCTGTTTTTT.

Only one count was recorded for this clone. The gene calls are TRBV7-9 and TRBJ2-1; D is undetermined. The ends were cut back, 3 bases at V and 8 bases at J, with 14 bases in the middle. The CDR3 length is 14 residues. CDR1 and CDR2 (germline): SEHNR, FQNEAQ (reference sequence). The CDR3 DNA follows: TGTGCCAGCAGCTTGCTGAGCTCCTGGGATGAGCAGTTCTTC. This sequence encodes CASSLLSSWDEQFF.

The chain is built from TRBV27 and TRBJ1-1, with D possibly TRBD1 on 6 matching bases. Trimming took off 6 bases at V and 10 bases at J, with 21 bases between the two ends. This CDR3 has 14 amino acids. The germline CDR1 and CDR2 sequences are MNHEY and SMNVEV (reference sequence). CDR3: CASRIAGTTLGAFF. Here the CDR3 DNA reads TGTGCCAGCAGAATCGCCGGGACAACCCTGGGAGCTTTCTTT.

This chain joins TRBV5-5 and TRBJ2-2, with no clear D. The CDR3 covers 16 residues. V lost 0 bases and J 0 bases, leaving 9 bases between the germline ends. The germline V gene has CDR1 SGHKS and CDR2 YYEKEE (reference sequence). The CDR3 reads CASSLGVVSNTGELFF. Written as DNA, the CDR3 is TGTGCCAGCAGCTTGGGGGTAGTATCGAACACCGGGGAGCTGTTTTTT.

J is TRBJ2-4 and V is TRBV2; 9 positions agree with TRBD1. Per germline, CDR1 SNHLY and CDR2 FYNNEI. The CDR3 consists of 15 residues. V was pared by 9 bases and J by 8 bases, with 14 bases of the junction left unmatched. The CDR3 protein is CARGGDRDSQDIQYF. The CDR3 DNA follows: TGTGCCAGAGGGGGGGACAGGGATAGCCAAGACATTCAGTACTTC.

The rearrangement links TRBV9 to TRBJ2-7; D tentatively fits TRBD1 or TRBD2 (5 bases each). Germline V gene sequence: CDR1 SGDLS, CDR2 YYNGEE. The CDR3 totals 13 residues. The V gene lost 3 bases and the J gene lost 6 bases, with 13 bases spanning the gap. DNA of the CDR3: TGTGCCAGCAGCGGTCATTGGGGGACCGAGCAGTACTTC. As protein: CASSGHWGTEQYF.

The chain links TRBV5-1 to TRBJ2-1, with a tentative D call TRBD1 (7 bases). Germline CDR1 and CDR2: SGHRS and YFSETQ. Trimming cost V 7 bases and J 3 bases, with 20 bases left between them. The CDR3 has 16 amino acids. The CDR3 reads CASSPQGEVVYNEQFF. CDR3 sequence (DNA): TGCGCCAGCTCCCCCCAGGGGGAGGTAGTCTACAATGAGCAGTTCTTC.

The rearrangement uses TRBV9 and TRBJ2-5, with 16 nucleotides matching TRBD2. This CDR3 has 18 residues. V shed 0 bases and J 4 bases; nucleotides not matched to a gene: 6. CDR1 is SGDLS, CDR2 YYNGEE, per germline. The CDR3 loop reads CASSVAGLAGGKRETQYF. The CDR3 bases are TGTGCCAGCAGCGTAGCGGGACTAGCGGGAGGGAAACGAGAGACCCAGTACTTC.